This T cell receptor beta chain is drawn from a study of cytomegalovirus exposure and HLA in healthy donors. As to this clone: The antigen remains unidentified.

Libraries were prepared by immunoSEQ multiplex PCR; TCRdb keeps only in-frame clonotypes and omits some of them. The sample contains 100,000 to 150,000 clones, about 88% of which appear only once. Findings of the study overall: In vitro testing confirmed a few CMV-associated chains as specific for CMV antigens.

V lost 6 bases, J lost 4 bases, and 8 bases stayed unmatched. CDR3 length equals 15 residues. The germline gives CDR1 MNHEY, CDR2 SVGAGI. This chain links TRBV6-5 with TRBJ1-5, with TRBD1 identical over 8 bases. This TCR derives from a woman younger than 35 in good health and CMV-seronegative. Sequencing used PBMCs. CDR3 amino acids: CASRTGQGGNQPQHF. The DNA of the CDR3 is TGTGCCAGCAGAACAGGACAGGGAGGGAATCAGCCCCAGCATTTT.